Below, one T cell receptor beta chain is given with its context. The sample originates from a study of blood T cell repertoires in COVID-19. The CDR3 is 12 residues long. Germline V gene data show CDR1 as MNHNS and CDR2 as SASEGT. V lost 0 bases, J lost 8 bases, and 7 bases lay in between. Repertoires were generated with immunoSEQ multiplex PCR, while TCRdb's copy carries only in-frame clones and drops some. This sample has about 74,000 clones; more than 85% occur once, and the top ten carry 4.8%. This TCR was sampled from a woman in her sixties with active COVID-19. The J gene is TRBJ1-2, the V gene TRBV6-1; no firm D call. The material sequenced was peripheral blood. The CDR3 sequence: CASSEARGGYTF. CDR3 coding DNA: TGTGCCAGCAGTGAAGCGAGAGGAGGCTACACCTTC.